The sequence of this TCR beta chain was determined in a study of OX40 agonist ivuxolimab in advanced cancers. Findings and limits, study-wide: Clonal expansion was among the lowest in partial responders at 0.1-3.0 mg/kg, especially CD8+.

About this clone itself: Antigen: not known.

Patients with autoimmune history or systemic immunosuppression were excluded. The CDR3 runs 15 residues. Germline values: CDR1 KGHSH, CDR2 LQKENI. The ends lost 2 bases at V and 4 bases at J; junction bases unmatched: 5. The repertoire was sequenced with immunoSEQ multiplex PCR; TCRdb's copy has only in-frame clones and lacks some. The sample has about 140,000 clones, just over 90% seen once. This clonotype was obtained from an adult with an advanced solid tumor such as melanoma, head and neck, liver or kidney cancer. This chain connects TRBV18 to TRBJ2-3; 8 bases map to TRBD2. This sample comprised CD4+ or CD8+ T cells sorted from blood, obtained in a trial of the OX40 agonist ivuxolimab. This chain's CDR3 is CASSPGAGGADTQYF. The CDR3 coding sequence is TGTGCCAGCTCACCAGGGGCGGGAGGTGCAGATACGCAGTATTTT.